This TCR beta chain appears in the sequencing data of a study of shared clonotypes between healthy human individuals. Germline V CDR1 and CDR2: SGHRS, YFSETQ. The CDR3 covers 14 residues. Deletions cut 4 bases from V and 8 bases from J, with 16 bases between. Healthy adults negative for HIV, lacking recent acute infections or vaccinations, served as donors. The authors split each subset's genomic DNA evenly across several immunoSEQ plates. TCRdb's table, derived via immunoSEQ multiplex PCR, lists solely in-frame clones and lacks some. The sample contains over a million clones, 78% of which appear only once.

The V call is TRBV5-1, the J call TRBJ2-1; D perhaps matches TRBD1 (6 bases). The sequencing input was memory CD4+ T cells from PBMCs. Specified subset: CD45RA-negative fraction. The sequence came from a man between 18 and 35 years old in good health. Some clones in this sample may be carry-over from other donors' samples. Here the CDR3 reads CASSPDSNSDEQFF. The CDR3 DNA is TGCGCCAGCAGCCCGGACAGCAATAGCGATGAGCAGTTCTTC.